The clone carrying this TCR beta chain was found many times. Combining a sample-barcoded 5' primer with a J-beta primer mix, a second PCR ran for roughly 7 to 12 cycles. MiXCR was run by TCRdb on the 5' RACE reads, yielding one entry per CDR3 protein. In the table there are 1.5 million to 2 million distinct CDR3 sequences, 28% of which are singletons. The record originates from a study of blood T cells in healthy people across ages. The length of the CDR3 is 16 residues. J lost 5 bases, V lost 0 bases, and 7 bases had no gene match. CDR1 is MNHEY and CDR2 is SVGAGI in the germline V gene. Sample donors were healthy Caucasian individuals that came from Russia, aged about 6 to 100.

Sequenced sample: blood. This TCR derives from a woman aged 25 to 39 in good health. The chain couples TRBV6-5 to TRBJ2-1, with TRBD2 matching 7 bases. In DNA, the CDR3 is TGTGCCAGCAGTTACTCAGGGCTAGCGGCACACAATGAGCAGTTCTTC. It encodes CASSYSGLAAHNEQFF.